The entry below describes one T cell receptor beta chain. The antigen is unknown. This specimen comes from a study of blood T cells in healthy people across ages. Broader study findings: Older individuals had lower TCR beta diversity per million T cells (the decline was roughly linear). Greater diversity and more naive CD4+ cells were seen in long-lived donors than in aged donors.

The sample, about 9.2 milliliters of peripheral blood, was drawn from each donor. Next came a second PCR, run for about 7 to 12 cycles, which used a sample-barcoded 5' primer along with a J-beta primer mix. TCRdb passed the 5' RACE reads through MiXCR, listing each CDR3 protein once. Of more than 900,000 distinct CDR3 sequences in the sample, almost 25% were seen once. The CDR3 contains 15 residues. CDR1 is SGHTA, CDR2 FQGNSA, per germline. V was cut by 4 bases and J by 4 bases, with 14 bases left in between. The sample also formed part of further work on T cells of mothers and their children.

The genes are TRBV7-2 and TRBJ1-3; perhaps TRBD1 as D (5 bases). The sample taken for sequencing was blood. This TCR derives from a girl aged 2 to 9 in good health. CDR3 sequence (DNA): TGTGCCAGCAGCTCGCAAAGGGGCCCGGGAAACACCATATATTTT. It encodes CASSSQRGPGNTIYF.